Presented here are 24 T cell receptor beta chains from one specimen sequenced in a study of blood T cell repertoires in COVID-19. Data came from immunoSEQ multiplex PCR; TCRdb stores just in-frame clones and leaves some out. The repertoire has more than 85,000 clones, around 86% of them found once; the top ten carry under 3.5%. Sequencing used PBMCs or T cells enriched from blood (not recorded which). These receptors were obtained from a woman aged 45-60 years who had recovered from COVID-19.

The chain links TRBV5-1 to TRBJ2-1; 7 positions match TRBD2. CDR3 size: 15 residues. V lost 0 bases and J lost 3; bases outside the gene matches: 3. Germline CDR1 SGHRS, CDR2 YFSETQ. CDR3 DNA: TGCGCCAGCAGCTTGGCCGCGGGGGTCTACAATGAGCAGTTCTTC. The encoded protein is CASSLAAGVYNEQFF.

This chain joins TRBV9 and TRBJ1-5; D is perhaps TRBD1 (6 bases). CDR1 SGDLS and CDR2 YYNGEE come from the germline V gene. The CDR3 loop spans 14 amino acids. Trimming shortened V by 5 bases and J by 5 bases, and 14 bases separated the two germline ends. CDR3 coding DNA: TGTGCCAGCAGTGGCACAGGGTCATATCAGCCCCAGCATTTT. Translated, it gives CASSGTGSYQPQHF. The full variable domain, its missing parts supplied by reference TRBV9 and TRBJ1-5, is DSGVTQTPKHLITATGQRVTLRCSPRSGDLSVYWYQQSLDQGLQFLIQYYNGEERAKGNILERFSAQQFPDLHSELNLSSLELGDSALYFCASSGTGSYQPQHFGDGTRLSIL.

The J gene is TRBJ2-7, the V gene TRBV28; 7 nucleotides match TRBD1. The V segment lost 5 bases and the J segment 7 bases; nucleotides outside the gene matches: 8. This CDR3 has 13 amino acids. Germline assignment: CDR1 MDHEN and CDR2 SYDVKM. The CDR3 loop is CASSPDREGEQYF. The CDR3 DNA reads as TGTGCCAGCAGTCCCGACAGGGAAGGGGAGCAGTACTTC. Variable domain in full (rest from reference TRBV28 and TRBJ2-7): DVKVTQSSRYLVKRTGEKVFLECVQDMDHENMFWYRQDPGLGLRLIYFSYDVKMKEKGDIPEGYSVSREKKERFSLILESASTNQTSMYLCASSPDREGEQYFGPGTRLTVT.

V is TRBV9 and J is TRBJ1-4; D uncertain. V lost 0 bases, J lost 8 bases, and 14 bases lay in between. Germline-derived CDR1 and CDR2 are SGDLS and YYNGEE. The CDR3 is 15 residues long. The CDR3 DNA sequence: TGTGCCAGCAGCGTAGGCCCCCGTTCCGAGGAAAAACTGTTTTTT. Amino acid sequence: CASSVGPRSEEKLFF.

This sequence joins TRBV30 and TRBJ1-5; 7 bases are a match to TRBD1. The V and J ends lost 4 bases and 6 bases, in that order; junction bases with no gene match: 6. Germline V gene data show CDR1 as GTSNPN and CDR2 as SVGIG (reference sequence). The CDR3 contains 13 residues. Here the CDR3 reads CAWTDRAAQPQHF. As DNA, the CDR3 is TGTGCCTGGACCGACAGGGCCGCTCAGCCCCAGCATTTT.

V is TRBV27 and J is TRBJ2-1; 8 bases match TRBD1. CDR1 and CDR2 (germline): MNHEY, SMNVEV (reference sequence). V gave up 6 bases and J gave up 4 bases; unmatched junction bases: 11. This CDR3 has 16 amino acids. CDR3 DNA sequence: TGTGCCAGCAGGGGGGAACAGGGGGATTTTTACAATGAGCAGTTCTTC. It is translated as CASRGEQGDFYNEQFF.

This clone was detected once. The V call is TRBV15, the J call TRBJ1-4, with D tentatively TRBD1 (6 bases). CDR3 length: 15 residues. V was trimmed by 5 bases and J by 6 bases, leaving 16 bases between them. The germline V gene encodes CDR1 LNHNV and CDR2 YYDKDF (reference sequence). DNA of the CDR3: TGTGCCACCAGCTCAACCACAGGGTACGATGAAAAACTGTTTTTT. Its protein product is CATSSTTGYDEKLFF.

The chain joins TRBV5-6 to TRBJ2-1; 7 bases line up with TRBD1. The V and J ends lost 2 bases and 2 bases, in that order; junction bases with no gene match: 1. The CDR3 extends over 14 amino acids. Germline CDR1 and CDR2: SGHDT and YYEEEE. The CDR3: CASSFGQAYNEQFF. As DNA, the CDR3 is TGTGCCAGCAGCTTTGGACAGGCCTACAATGAGCAGTTCTTC.

Written as DNA, the CDR3 is TGTGCCAGCAGCTCTCGACTAGCGTCGGGGGAGCTGTTTTTT. Amino acid sequence: CASSSRLASGELFF. The chain carries TRBV27 and TRBJ2-2, with 8 nucleotides matching TRBD2. This CDR3 comprises 14 residues. V lost 6 bases and J lost 8; bases outside the gene matches: 8. Looked up from germline, CDR1 is MNHEY and CDR2 is SMNVEV (reference sequence).

The chain joins TRBV2 to TRBJ2-5; a possible D gene is TRBD2 (5 bases). With 1 base removed from V and 2 bases from J, the gap between germline ends came to 8 bases. The germline CDR1 and CDR2 sequences are SNHLY and FYNNEI. The CDR3 sequence is 14 residues long. The CDR3 sequence: CASSEGLPQETQYF. As DNA, the CDR3 is TGTGCCAGCAGTGAAGGACTACCTCAAGAGACCCAGTACTTC.

This clone was observed a handful of times. This sequence joins TRBV27 and TRBJ1-2; 7 nucleotides match TRBD1. The CDR3 is 15 amino acids. Germline V gene sequence: CDR1 MNHEY, CDR2 SMNVEV (reference sequence). Trimming took 0 bases from V and 5 from J; bases not matched to a gene: 6. The CDR3 bases are TGTGCCAGCAGTTTATCGCGGACAGGAGAATATGGCTACACCTTC. Amino acids: CASSLSRTGEYGYTF.

This chain joins TRBV5-6 and TRBJ2-1, with 8 bases matching TRBD2. CDR3 length equals 15 residues. CDR1 is SGHDT and CDR2 is YYEEEE in the germline V gene. With V trimmed by 0 bases and J by 4 bases, 3 bases remained unmatched. As DNA, the CDR3 is TGTGCCAGCAGCTTGGATGGCGGGAGGTACAATGAGCAGTTCTTC. The encoded protein is CASSLDGGRYNEQFF.

V usage is TRBV30 and J usage is TRBJ2-7; TRBD1 is a possible D gene (6 bases). V shed 2 bases and J shed 4 bases, with 15 bases lying between them. The CDR3 has 14 amino acids. Germline V CDR1 and CDR2: GTSNPN, SVGIG (reference sequence). CDR3 in DNA: TGTGCCTGGAGTCGTCCCAGGGGAGAATACGAGCAGTACTTC. This gives the protein CAWSRPRGEYEQYF.

This clone appeared a few times. CDR3 sequence (DNA): TGCGCCAGCAGCTTGGTGATGGACAGGGCGGTTAGCACTGAAGCTTTCTTT. It yields the protein CASSLVMDRAVSTEAFF. This chain connects TRBV5-1 to TRBJ1-1, with TRBD1 matching 8 bases. V was pared by 0 bases and J by 4 bases, with 11 bases of the junction left unmatched. From germline, CDR1 is SGHRS and CDR2 YFSETQ. This CDR3 region has 17 residues. The variable domain in full, completed from reference TRBV5-1 and TRBJ1-1, reads KAGVTQTPRYLIKTRGQQVTLSCSPISGHRSVSWYQQTPGQGLQFLFEYFSETQRNKGNFPGRFSGRQFSNSRSEMNVSTLELGDSALYLCASSLVMDRAVSTEAFFGQGTRLTVV.

The J gene is TRBJ1-4, the V gene TRBV3-1 (or the pseudogene TRBV3-2); 8 nucleotides agree with TRBD1. The CDR3 consists of 15 residues. CDR1 is LGHDT, CDR2 YNNKEL, per germline (reference sequence). Trimming at V came to 3 bases and at J to 2 bases, leaving 2 bases not matched to a gene. CDR3 residues: CASSHPGGTNEKLFF. CDR3 nucleotides: TGTGCCAGCAGCCACCCAGGGGGCACTAATGAAAAACTGTTTTTT.

This clone was counted a single time. The chain recombines TRBV18 with TRBJ1-2; D is perhaps TRBD1 (6 bases). The CDR3 is made up of 15 amino acids. Germline loops: CDR1 KGHSH, CDR2 LQKENI. V was clipped by 2 bases and J by 2 bases, with 12 bases between them. CDR3: CASSPGRGDNYGYTF. For the CDR3, the DNA is TGTGCCAGCTCACCAGGCAGGGGAGACAACTATGGCTACACCTTC.

The V and J genes are TRBV7-3 and TRBJ2-1; 7 bases match TRBD2. This CDR3 spans 16 amino acids. Trimming cost V 1 base and J 0 bases; bases outside gene matches: 3. Germline CDR1 and CDR2: SGHTA and FQGTGA. CDR3 coding DNA: TGTGCCAGCAGCTTAATACGCGGGAGCTCCTACAATGAGCAGTTCTTC. Its translation is CASSLIRGSSYNEQFF. The full variable domain, its missing parts supplied by reference TRBV7-3 and TRBJ2-1, is GAGVSQTPSNKVTEKGKYVELRCDPISGHTALYWYRQSLGQGPEFLIYFQGTGAADDSGLPNDRFFAVRPEGSVSTLKIQRTERGDSAVYLCASSLIRGSSYNEQFFGPGTRLTVL.

The chain carries TRBV7-3 and TRBJ2-2; 7 nucleotides line up with TRBD2. CDR1 and CDR2 (germline): SGHTA, FQGTGA. Unmatched junction bases numbered 2, after V lost 0 bases and J lost 1 base. The CDR3 sequence is 16 residues long. CDR3 in DNA: TGTGCCAGCAGCTTAACGGGGAGGGTGAACACCGGGGAGCTGTTTTTT. This codes for CASSLTGRVNTGELFF.

This chain connects TRBV10-3 to TRBJ2-1; 9 bases line up with TRBD1. This CDR3 has 15 residues. Trimming removed 3 bases from V and 8 bases from J; junction bases left unmatched: 8. Germline V lookup: CDR1 ENHRY, CDR2 SYGVKD. The CDR3 sequence is CAISELTGGRYEQFF. The CDR3 DNA is TGTGCCATCAGTGAACTAACAGGGGGCAGGTATGAGCAGTTCTTC.

This clone came up a few times. The chain carries TRBV28 and TRBJ1-5; D not resolved. The CDR3 has 14 amino acids. CDR1 MDHEN and CDR2 SYDVKM come from the germline V gene. Trimming pared 6 bases from V and 3 bases from J, leaving 12 bases between. For the CDR3, the DNA is TGTGCCAGCAGGTCCCCGGGTATCAATCAGCCCCAGCATTTT. Protein product: CASRSPGINQPQHF. The full variable domain, its missing parts supplied by reference TRBV28 and TRBJ1-5, is DVKVTQSSRYLVKRTGEKVFLECVQDMDHENMFWYRQDPGLGLRLIYFSYDVKMKEKGDIPEGYSVSREKKERFSLILESASTNQTSMYLCASRSPGINQPQHFGDGTRLSIL.

This clone was detected once. The chain has TRBV30 and TRBJ1-1; possible D gene TRBD1, 6 bases. V was pared by 1 base and J by 3 bases, with 12 bases between. The germline CDR1 and CDR2 sequences are GTSNPN and SVGIG (reference sequence). This CDR3 is built from 14 residues. As DNA, the CDR3 is TGTGCCTGGAGTGGCAGGGGAGGGGACACTGAAGCTTTCTTT. Protein product: CAWSGRGGDTEAFF.

The table lists this clone with a few counts. The chain combines TRBV5-1 with TRBJ1-3; 8 bases are shared with TRBD1. Germline lookup yields CDR1 SGHRS and CDR2 YFSETQ. After removal of 4 bases from V and 2 bases from J, the junction contained 8 bases not matched to a gene. The CDR3 covers 16 residues. The CDR3 reads CASSRQGQEPGNTIYF. CDR3 in DNA: TGCGCCAGCAGCCGCCAGGGACAGGAGCCTGGAAACACCATATATTTT.

The chain is built from TRBV6-1 and TRBJ2-2, with D hard to call. The V gene lost 1 base and the J gene lost 5 bases, with 5 bases spanning the gap. Germline V CDR1 and CDR2: MNHNS, SASEGT. This CDR3 is 13 amino acids long. In DNA form, the CDR3 reads TGTGCCAGCAGTGAAGACGAGACCGGGGAGCTGTTTTTT. It encodes CASSEDETGELFF.

The V call is TRBV30, the J call TRBJ1-6; TRBD1 matches 9 bases. CDR1 is GTSNPN and CDR2 is SVGIG in the germline V gene (reference sequence). V was pared by 3 bases and J by 6 bases, with 3 bases of the junction left unmatched. This CDR3 spans 14 amino acids. The CDR3 sequence: CAWRGDRVNSPLHF. The CDR3 coding sequence is TGTGCCTGGAGAGGGGACAGGGTTAATTCACCCCTCCACTTT.